These T cell receptor beta chains were read from a single sample in a study of a mutant IDH1 vaccine in newly diagnosed glioma. The antigens these receptors bind are not known. Assay: immunoSEQ multiplex PCR; the TCRdb copy retains only in-frame clones and omits some. The data contain 50,000 to 70,000 clones, 65% to 90% of them singletons. The specimen was PBMCs, collected from a glioma patient whose treatment included an IDH1 peptide vaccine. The receptor source for this set is a woman between 18 and 30 years old with glioma. Some clones in this sample may be carry-over from other donors' samples. The CDR3 runs from the conserved cysteine through the conserved F or W. A D gene is named only where the DNA matches it firmly. A row's size may be missing; if present it is once, few, many or a size class.

size	D	V	J	DNA	CDR3
.	.	TRBV6-6	TRBJ2-1	TGTGCCAGCAACACGGCGGGACTTCATTACAATGAGCAGTTCTTC	CASNTAGLHYNEQFF
.	TRBD1	TRBV4-1	TRBJ2-2	TGCGCCAGCAGCCGGCTCGGGACAGGGATCTACACCGGGGAGCTGTTTTTT	CASSRLGTGIYTGELFF
once	.	TRBV5-1	TRBJ1-1	TGCGCCAGCAGCTCCGGGACCGAACCCATCGGGGCTTTCTTT	CASSSGTEPIGAFF
.	.	TRBV9	TRBJ2-5	TGTGCCAGCAGTCCCCTGTCGTGGGGCCAAGAGACCCAGTACTTC	CASSPLSWGQETQYF
.	TRBD2	TRBV29-1	TRBJ2-3	TGCAGCGCTCCGGGACTAGCGGGTACCCCGGGGACAGATACGCAGTATTTT	CSAPGLAGTPGTDTQYF
.	TRBD1	TRBV5-6	TRBJ2-5	TGTGCCAGCAGCCAAGACAGGGACCAAGAGACCCAGTACTTC	CASSQDRDQETQYF
.	.	TRBV7-8	TRBJ1-5	TGTGCCAGCAGCTACATTGTAGGGGGCAATCAGCCCCAGCATTTT	CASSYIVGGNQPQHF
.	.	TRBV4-1	TRBJ2-3	TGCGCCAGCAGCCAAGTTCGAGCGGACTGGGGGGATACGCAGTATTTT	CASSQVRADWGDTQYF
.	.	TRBV2	TRBJ2-3	TGTGCCAGCACTGAGGATTCCCACACAGATACGCAGTATTTT	CASTEDSHTDTQYF
once	TRBD1	TRBV19	TRBJ1-2	TGTGCCAGTAGTATTTCTACAGGGGGAGACTATGGCTACACCTTC	CASSISTGGDYGYTF